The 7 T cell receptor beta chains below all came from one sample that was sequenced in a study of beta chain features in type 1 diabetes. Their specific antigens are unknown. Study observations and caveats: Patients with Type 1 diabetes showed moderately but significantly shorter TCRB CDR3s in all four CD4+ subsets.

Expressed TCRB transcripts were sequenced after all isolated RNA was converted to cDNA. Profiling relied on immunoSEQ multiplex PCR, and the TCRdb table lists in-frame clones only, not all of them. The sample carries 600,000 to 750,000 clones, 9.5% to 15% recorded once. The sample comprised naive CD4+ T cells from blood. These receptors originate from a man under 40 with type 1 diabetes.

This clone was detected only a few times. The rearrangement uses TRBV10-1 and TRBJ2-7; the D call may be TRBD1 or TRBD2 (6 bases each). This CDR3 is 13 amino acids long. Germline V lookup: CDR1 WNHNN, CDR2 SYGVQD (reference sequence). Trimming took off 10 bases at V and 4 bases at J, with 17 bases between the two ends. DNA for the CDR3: TGCGCCACCTCAATCACAGGGACTTACGAGCAGTACTTC. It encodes CATSITGTYEQYF.

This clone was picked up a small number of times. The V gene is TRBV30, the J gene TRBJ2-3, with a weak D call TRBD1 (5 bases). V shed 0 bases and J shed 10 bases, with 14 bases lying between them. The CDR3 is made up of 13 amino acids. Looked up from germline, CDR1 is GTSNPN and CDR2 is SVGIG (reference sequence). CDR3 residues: CAWSVAGRQAQYF. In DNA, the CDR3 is TGTGCCTGGAGTGTAGCAGGGCGCCAGGCGCAGTATTTT.

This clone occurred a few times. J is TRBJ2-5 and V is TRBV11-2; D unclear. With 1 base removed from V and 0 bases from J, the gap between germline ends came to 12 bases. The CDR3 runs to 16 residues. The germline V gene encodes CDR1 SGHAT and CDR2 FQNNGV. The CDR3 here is CASSLARLEYQETQYF. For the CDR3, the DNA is TGTGCCAGCAGCTTAGCCCGATTAGAGTACCAAGAGACCCAGTACTTC.

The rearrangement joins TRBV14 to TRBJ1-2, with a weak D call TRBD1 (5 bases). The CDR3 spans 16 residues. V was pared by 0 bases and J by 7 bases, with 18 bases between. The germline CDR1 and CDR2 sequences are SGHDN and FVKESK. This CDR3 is CASSQDPYWGSGGYTF. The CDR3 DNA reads TGTGCCAGCAGCCAAGATCCTTACTGGGGGTCGGGTGGCTACACCTTC.

The CDR3 protein is CASSPGVIPYEQYF. The CDR3 nucleotides read TGCGCCAGCAGCCCAGGGGTGATTCCCTACGAGCAGTACTTC. This chain connects TRBV4-3 to TRBJ2-7, with a weak D call TRBD1 (6 bases). Trimming shortened V by 4 bases and J by 2 bases, and 12 bases separated the two germline ends. The CDR3 contains 14 residues. CDR1 and CDR2 (germline): LGHNA, YSLEER.

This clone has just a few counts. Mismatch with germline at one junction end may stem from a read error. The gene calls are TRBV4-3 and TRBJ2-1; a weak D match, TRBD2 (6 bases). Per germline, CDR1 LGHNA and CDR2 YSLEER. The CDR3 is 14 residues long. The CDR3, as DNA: TGCGCCAGCAGCCAGAACCGGGACTTCCCCGAGCCGTTCTTC. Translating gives CASSQNRDFPEPFF.

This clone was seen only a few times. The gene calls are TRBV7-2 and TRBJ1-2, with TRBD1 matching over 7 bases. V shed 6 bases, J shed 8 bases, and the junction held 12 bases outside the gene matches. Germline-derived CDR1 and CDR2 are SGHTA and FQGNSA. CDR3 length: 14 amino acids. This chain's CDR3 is CASRRDSPPQGYTF. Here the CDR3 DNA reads TGTGCCAGCAGAAGGGACAGCCCTCCGCAGGGCTACACCTTC. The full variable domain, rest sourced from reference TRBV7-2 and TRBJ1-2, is GAGVSQSPSNKVTEKGKDVELRCDPISGHTALYWYRQSLGQGLEFLIYFQGNSAPDKSGLPSDRFSAERTGGSVSTLTIQRTQQEDSAVYLCASRRDSPPQGYTFGSGTRLTVV.